Below are 2 T cell receptor beta chains sequenced from a single sample in a study of post-analysis software for immune sequencing data. Study observations and caveats: Elevated frequency relative to controls characterized four to six TRBV segments in patients, TRBV5-6, TRBV5-1 and TRBV20-1 among them.

Their cognate antigens are unknown. Unique molecular identifiers were present in the TCR beta cDNA libraries. TCRdb used MiXCR to reprocess the PCR reads, holding one entry per CDR3 protein. The sample carries roughly 400,000 distinct CDR3 sequences, roughly 40% recorded once. The specimen sequenced was blood. The source is a girl aged 2-10 years with multiple sclerosis.

This chain connects TRBV20-1 to TRBJ2-7, with TRBD2 as a possible D gene (5 bases). Germline-derived CDR1 and CDR2 are DFQATT and SNEGSKA (reference sequence). The CDR3 loop spans 11 amino acids. Deletions cut 6 bases from V and 3 bases from J, with 9 bases between. CDR3 sequence (DNA): TGCAGTGCAGGGAGAGACTACGAGCAGTACTTC. This sequence encodes CSAGRDYEQYF.

CDR3 bases: TGTGCCAGCAGCCAGTTGACTAGCGGGAGGTCAGAGACCCAGTACTTC. This gives the protein CASSQLTSGRSETQYF. This sequence joins TRBV3-1 and TRBJ2-5; 13 positions match TRBD2. The CDR3 is made up of 16 amino acids. V lost 3 bases, J lost 4 bases, and 5 bases stayed unmatched. Germline lookup yields CDR1 LGHDT and CDR2 YNNKEL (reference sequence).